Listed here are 18 T cell receptor beta chains from one sample, sequenced in a study of glioma-infiltrating T cells after dendritic cell vaccination. Sequenced by immunoSEQ multiplex PCR; TCRdb stores in-frame clones only, minus some. The data hold about 96,000 clones, with around 80% observed a single time. The sequences come from blood, collected before dendritic cell vaccination. The receptors were sampled from a human donor with glioblastoma.

The genes are TRBV6-5 and TRBJ2-2; tentative D call: TRBD1 (6 bases). The CDR3 has 14 residues. Germline lookup yields CDR1 MNHEY and CDR2 SVGAGI. The V end was cut by 6 bases, the J end by 1 base, with 9 bases between. CDR3 loop: CASRPTGNTGELFF. In nucleotides, the CDR3 is TGTGCCAGCAGACCGACAGGGAACACCGGGGAGCTGTTTTTT.

This clone appeared once. This CDR3 reads CASSFSSGSNEKLFF. In DNA, the CDR3 is TGTGCCAGCAGCTTTAGCTCAGGGTCTAATGAAAAACTGTTTTTT. This rearrangement joins TRBV5-6 to TRBJ1-4; D is possibly TRBD1 (5 bases). The CDR3 loop spans 15 amino acids. Trimming cost V 2 bases and J 3 bases, with 11 bases left between them. The germline CDR1 and CDR2 sequences are SGHDT and YYEEEE.

This chain uses TRBV9 with TRBJ2-7; 12 bases are shared with TRBD2. The CDR3 is made up of 15 amino acids. The V segment lost 0 bases and the J segment 7 bases; nucleotides outside the gene matches: 5. Germline CDR1 is SGDLS and CDR2 is YYNGEE. CDR3 sequence: CASSVGGLAGREQYF. CDR3 in DNA: TGTGCCAGCAGCGTAGGAGGACTAGCGGGACGGGAGCAGTACTTC.

The rearrangement links TRBV29-1 to TRBJ1-1, with D possibly TRBD1 on 5 matching bases. V was shortened by 8 bases and J by 2 bases, with 15 bases between the two germline ends. The CDR3 length is 13 residues. CDR1 is SQVTM, CDR2 ANQGSEA, per germline. CDR3 loop: CSWTGVSNTEAFF. The CDR3 coding sequence is TGCAGCTGGACGGGGGTATCTAACACTGAAGCTTTCTTT.

The chain employs TRBV6-1 and TRBJ1-6; unclear D gene. Trimming took 6 bases from V and 7 from J, leaving 13 bases between them. The CDR3 has 14 residues. Germline-derived CDR1 and CDR2 are MNHNS and SASEGT. CDR3 nucleotide sequence: TGTGCCAGCAGGGGCCCGACGGGGAATTCACCCCTCCACTTT. Amino acids: CASRGPTGNSPLHF.

The chain carries TRBV18 and TRBJ1-1; possible D gene TRBD1, 5 bases. The CDR3 is 14 amino acids. Per germline, CDR1 KGHSH and CDR2 LQKENI. V lost 3 bases, J lost 1 base, and 9 bases lay in between. Here the CDR3 reads CASSPDQGNTEAFF. The DNA for the CDR3 is TGTGCCAGCTCACCTGACCAGGGGAACACTGAAGCTTTCTTT. Variable domain in full (rest from reference TRBV18 and TRBJ1-1): NAGVMQNPRHLVRRRGQEARLRCSPMKGHSHVYWYRQLPEEGLKFMVYLQKENIIDESGMPKERFSAEFPKEGPSILRIQQVVRGDSAAYFCASSPDQGNTEAFFGQGTRLTVV.

This clone showed up just a few times. The V call is TRBV18, the J call TRBJ1-1, with no clear D. CDR1 KGHSH and CDR2 LQKENI come from the germline V gene. The V end lost 2 bases, the J end lost 1 base, and 8 bases lay between the germline ends. This CDR3 is 14 amino acids long. CDR3 loop: CASSPFSGNTEAFF. CDR3 coding DNA: TGTGCCAGCTCACCATTTTCAGGGAACACTGAAGCTTTCTTT.

The V gene is TRBV5-1, the J gene TRBJ2-7; D is possibly TRBD2 (6 bases). V dropped 0 bases and J dropped 1 base, with 11 bases sitting between them. CDR3 size: 15 residues. The germline V gene encodes CDR1 SGHRS and CDR2 YFSETQ. The CDR3 DNA reads as TGCGCCAGCAGCTTGGGCGGCGGGGCTTCCTACGAGCAGTACTTC. As protein: CASSLGGGASYEQYF.

V usage is TRBV28 and J usage is TRBJ2-1; 7 bases are a match to TRBD1. Losses at the gene ends were 6 bases for V and 3 bases for J; bases not matched to a gene: 5. Germline CDR1 reads MDHEN; CDR2 reads SYDVKM. This CDR3 has 14 amino acids. The CDR3 DNA reads TGTGCCAGCAGGGGGACAGATTTCTACAATGAGCAGTTCTTC. It encodes CASRGTDFYNEQFF.

The chain carries TRBV5-1 and TRBJ1-3; tentative D call: TRBD1 (5 bases). The CDR3 is 17 residues long. With 1 base removed from V and 4 bases from J, the gap between germline ends came to 18 bases. The germline CDR1 and CDR2 sequences are SGHRS and YFSETQ. The CDR3 DNA follows: TGCGCCAGCAGCTTGTCATCCGTACAGGTAGGAGGAAACACCATATATTTT. Amino acids: CASSLSSVQVGGNTIYF.

The genes are TRBV11-3 and TRBJ2-6; 8 bases map to TRBD1. The germline V gene encodes CDR1 SGHNT and CDR2 YENEEA. V gave up 5 bases and J gave up 4 bases; unmatched junction bases: 10. The CDR3 contains 17 residues. The CDR3 region is CASSPGQGSAGANVLTF. The CDR3 DNA reads TGTGCCAGCAGCCCAGGACAGGGATCGGCCGGGGCCAACGTCCTGACTTTC.

This CDR3 is CASSGSGRALFEQFF. The CDR3 bases are TGTGCCAGCAGCGGTAGCGGGAGGGCCCTATTTGAGCAGTTCTTC. The chain links TRBV14 to TRBJ2-1, with 11 bases that match TRBD2. The CDR3 extends over 15 amino acids. Per the germline V gene, CDR1 is SGHDN and CDR2 is FVKESK. After removal of 5 bases from V and 9 bases from J, the junction contained 9 bases not matched to a gene.

This chain joins TRBV2 and TRBJ2-7; 8 bases are shared with TRBD1. The ends lost 7 bases at V and 3 bases at J; junction bases unmatched: 2. Germline-derived CDR1 and CDR2 are SNHLY and FYNNEI. The CDR3 has 12 amino acids. CDR3 loop: CASMDRVYEQYF. In DNA, the CDR3 is TGTGCCAGCATGGACAGGGTCTACGAGCAGTACTTC.

J is TRBJ2-1 and V is TRBV27; TRBD1 might be the D (6 bases). The germline CDR1 and CDR2 sequences are MNHEY and SMNVEV (reference sequence). This CDR3 comprises 16 residues. The ends were cut back, 1 base at V and 0 bases at J, with 10 bases in the middle. CDR3 in amino acids: CASSLLGAGSYNEQFF. CDR3 nucleotides: TGTGCCAGCAGTTTATTGGGGGCAGGCTCCTACAATGAGCAGTTCTTC.

J is TRBJ2-7 and V is TRBV9, with TRBD2 matching over 7 bases. The germline gives CDR1 SGDLS, CDR2 YYNGEE. The CDR3 covers 18 residues. J was trimmed by 0 bases and V by 0 bases; bases with no gene match: 12. The CDR3 bases are TGTGCCAGCAGCGTAGCTACTTCGGCGGGGGATACCTCCTACGAGCAGTACTTC. It translates to CASSVATSAGDTSYEQYF.

The chain links TRBV7-9 to TRBJ1-4; TRBD1 aligns across 10 bases. CDR1 is SEHNR and CDR2 is FQNEAQ in the germline V gene (reference sequence). The CDR3 is 14 amino acids. V shed 5 bases and J 6 bases; nucleotides not matched to a gene: 3. The CDR3 DNA follows: TGTGCCAGCAGCCCTGGACAGGGGGATGAAAAACTGTTTTTT. Translated, it gives CASSPGQGDEKLFF.

The V call is TRBV7-6, the J call TRBJ1-1; D call uncertain. Germline V CDR1 and CDR2: SGHVS, FNYEAQ. The V and J ends lost 1 base and 1 base respectively, with 10 bases between them. The CDR3 has 15 residues. The CDR3 region has the DNA TGTGCCAGCAGCTTAGTAGAGGGATCGAACACTGAAGCTTTCTTT. Translating gives CASSLVEGSNTEAFF.

This chain connects TRBV10-1 to TRBJ1-4, with 7 bases matching TRBD1. V lost 5 bases, J lost 7 bases, and 1 base stayed unmatched. The CDR3 spans 12 residues. CDR1 WNHNN and CDR2 SYGVQD come from the germline V gene (reference sequence). This CDR3 is CASSPGGEKLFF. The DNA for the CDR3 is TGCGCCAGCAGTCCAGGGGGTGAAAAACTGTTTTTT.